This T cell receptor (beta chain) was sequenced in a study of cytomegalovirus exposure and HLA in healthy donors. General study findings and limits: There were a few CMV-associated chains whose specificity for CMV antigens was confirmed in vitro.

The PCR employed 60 Vbeta primers together with 13 Jbeta primers. The protocol was immunoSEQ multiplex PCR, while the TCRdb copy is restricted to in-frame clones and leaves out a portion. This table has some 130,000 clones, around 73% appearing once. Germline loops: CDR1 MDHEN, CDR2 SYDVKM. The CDR3 consists of 15 residues. Trimming shortened V by 0 bases and J by 1 base, and 9 bases separated the two germline ends. Remarks on this clone: As yet, its antigen is unknown.

J is TRBJ1-1 and V is TRBV28; D possibly corresponds to TRBD1 (6 bases). This clonotype was obtained from a female donor in good health and CMV-seronegative. The sequenced material came from PBMCs. The CDR3 spells CASSLWTGENTEAFF. The CDR3 DNA sequence: TGTGCCAGCAGTTTATGGACAGGCGAGAACACTGAAGCTTTCTTT.